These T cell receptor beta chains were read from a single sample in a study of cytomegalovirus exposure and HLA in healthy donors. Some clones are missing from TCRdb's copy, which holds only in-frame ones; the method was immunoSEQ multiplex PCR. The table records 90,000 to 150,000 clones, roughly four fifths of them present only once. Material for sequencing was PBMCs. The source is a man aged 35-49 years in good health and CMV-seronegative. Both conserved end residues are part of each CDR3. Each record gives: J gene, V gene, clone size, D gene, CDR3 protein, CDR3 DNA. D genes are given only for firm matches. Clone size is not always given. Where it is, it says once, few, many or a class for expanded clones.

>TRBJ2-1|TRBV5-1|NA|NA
CASSLASGYYNEQFF
TGCGCCAGCAGCTTGGCCTCGGGGTACTACAATGAGCAGTTCTTC
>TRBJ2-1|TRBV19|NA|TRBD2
CASSTHSGGAYNEQFF
TGTGCCAGTAGTACCCATAGCGGGGGCGCTTACAATGAGCAGTTCTTC
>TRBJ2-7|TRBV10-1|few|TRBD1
CANQGAVDSVYEQYF
TGCGCCAACCAGGGGGCCGTGGACAGTGTGTACGAGCAGTACTTC
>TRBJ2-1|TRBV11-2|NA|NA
CASSRPGPQSSYNEQFF
TGTGCCAGCAGCCGTCCGGGTCCTCAGAGCTCCTACAATGAGCAGTTCTTC
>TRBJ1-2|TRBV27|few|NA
CASSLRTDSYGYTF
TGTGCCAGCAGTTTACGGACAGACTCCTATGGCTACACCTTC
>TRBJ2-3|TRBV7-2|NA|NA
CASSFRGTDTQYF
TGTGCCAGCAGCTTTCGAGGCACAGATACGCAGTATTTT
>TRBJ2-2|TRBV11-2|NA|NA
CASSLGIQGGTGELFF
TGTGCCAGCAGCTTGGGCATACAGGGCGGGACCGGGGAGCTGTTTTTT
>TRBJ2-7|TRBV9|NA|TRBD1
CASSARTGRTYEQYF
TGTGCCAGCAGCGCCCGGACAGGGAGAACCTACGAGCAGTACTTC
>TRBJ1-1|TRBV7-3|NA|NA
CASSLTPARSGNTEAFF
TGTGCCAGCAGCTTAACTCCCGCACGCTCCGGGAACACTGAAGCTTTCTTT
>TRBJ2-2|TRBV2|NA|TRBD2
CASRSRSGGALTGELFF
TGTGCCAGCAGAAGCCGTAGCGGGGGGGCCCTCACCGGGGAGCTGTTTTTT
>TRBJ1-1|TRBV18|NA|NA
CASSPLAVSMNTEAFF
TGTGCCAGCTCACCACTGGCAGTAAGTATGAACACTGAAGCTTTCTTT
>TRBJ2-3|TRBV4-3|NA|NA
CASSQDTQRGTDTQYF
TGCGCCAGCAGCCAAGATACTCAGCGGGGCACAGATACGCAGTATTTT